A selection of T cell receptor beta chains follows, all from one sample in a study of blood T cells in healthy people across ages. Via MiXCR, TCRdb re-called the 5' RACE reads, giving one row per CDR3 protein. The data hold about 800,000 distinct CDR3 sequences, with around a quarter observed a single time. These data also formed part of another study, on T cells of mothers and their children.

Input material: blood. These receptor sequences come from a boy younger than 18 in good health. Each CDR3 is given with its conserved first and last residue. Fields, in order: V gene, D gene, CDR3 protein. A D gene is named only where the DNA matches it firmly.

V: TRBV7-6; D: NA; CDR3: CASSSAQGSNQPQHF
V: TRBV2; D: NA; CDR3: CASSEGDTQYF
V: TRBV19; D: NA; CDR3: CASSIVGGNIQYF
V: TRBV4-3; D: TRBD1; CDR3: CASSQGGFTGGTEQFF
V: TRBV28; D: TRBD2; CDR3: CASSLRLARDPKSYNEQFF
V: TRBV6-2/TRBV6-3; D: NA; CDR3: CASSRTGHQPGELFF
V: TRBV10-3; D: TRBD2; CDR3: CAISDRGGIHNEQFF
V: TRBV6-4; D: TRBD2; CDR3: CADLLALCTDTQYF
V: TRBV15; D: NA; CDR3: CATSVSGTSYTGELFF
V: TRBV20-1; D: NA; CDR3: CSAMGIVVGGALQETQYF
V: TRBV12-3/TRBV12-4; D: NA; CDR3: CASSLSNSFGLLAQYF
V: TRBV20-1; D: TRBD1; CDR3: CSAAPGQGAYEQYF
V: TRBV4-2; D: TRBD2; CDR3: CASSQQTSGGYEQYF
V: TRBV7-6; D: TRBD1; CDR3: CASSSGQGFVNEQFF
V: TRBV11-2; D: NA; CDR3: CASSLVDRVMEQFF
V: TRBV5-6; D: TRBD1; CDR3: CASSLGAGTGRNEQFF
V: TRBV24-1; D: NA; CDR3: CATSDLVGTQYF
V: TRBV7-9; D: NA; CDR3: CASSLASAHPGEQYF
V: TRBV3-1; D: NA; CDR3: CASSQDQGRRISAKNIQYF
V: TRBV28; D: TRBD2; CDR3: CASSPIPQAGSQYF
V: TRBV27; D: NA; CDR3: CASSPGQIPRQYF
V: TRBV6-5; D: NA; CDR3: CASSTAGKGNTEAFF
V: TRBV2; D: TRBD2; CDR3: CATGRWSSYNEQFF
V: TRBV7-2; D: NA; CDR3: CATHPQGLAETQYF
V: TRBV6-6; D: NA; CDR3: CASSYRDGSQPQHF
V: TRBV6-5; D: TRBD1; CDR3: CASSYSGTGSGNTIYF
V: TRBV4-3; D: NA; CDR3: CASSQDRILFAEHEKLFF
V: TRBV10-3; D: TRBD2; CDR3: CAISTLAEEQFF
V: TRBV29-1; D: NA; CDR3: CSVEVGRWSSYEQYF
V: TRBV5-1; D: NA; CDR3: CASSWGGSGTEAFF
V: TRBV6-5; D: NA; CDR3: CASSWDNGNEQFF
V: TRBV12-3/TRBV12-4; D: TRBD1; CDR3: CASSHADRYYVQYF
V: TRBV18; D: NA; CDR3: CASSPPETLWGTGELFF
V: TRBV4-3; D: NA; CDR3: CASSQVAGAGQPQHF
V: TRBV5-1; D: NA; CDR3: CASSLEWQGGTEAFF
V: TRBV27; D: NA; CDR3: CASSLQRDFHGYTF
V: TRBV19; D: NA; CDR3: CASSGEEQFF
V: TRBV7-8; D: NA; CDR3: CASSRVRAYEQYF
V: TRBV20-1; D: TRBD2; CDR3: CSARAGGGFYNEQFF
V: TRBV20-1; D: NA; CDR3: CSASSDGKETQYF
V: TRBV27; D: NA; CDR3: CASGRLGNHSPLHF
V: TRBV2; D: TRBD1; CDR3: CASSAPGQGLGELFF
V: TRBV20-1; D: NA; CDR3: CSARTGRAGANVLTF
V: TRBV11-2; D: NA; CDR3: CASSQNSGDTQYF
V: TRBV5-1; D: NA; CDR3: CASTGAGDTGELFF
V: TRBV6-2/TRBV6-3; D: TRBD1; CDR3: CASSSFPRTGGNNEQFF
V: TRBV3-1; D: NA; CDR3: CASSLMDVGGTEAFF
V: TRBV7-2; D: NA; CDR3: CASSLDWTANYGYTF
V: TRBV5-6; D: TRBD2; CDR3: CASSWTSRSEQYF
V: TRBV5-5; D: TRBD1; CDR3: CASSTKTGVVHNEQFF
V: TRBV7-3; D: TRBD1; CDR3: CASSLKGLDRARETQYF
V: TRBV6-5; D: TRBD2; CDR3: CASSYRGGLASPYEQYF
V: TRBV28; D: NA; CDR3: CASSFRGSLYEQYF
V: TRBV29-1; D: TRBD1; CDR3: CSVEGDRDPYEQYF
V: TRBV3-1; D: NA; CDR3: CASRVYREGSYEQYF
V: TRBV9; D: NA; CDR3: CASSVTGNNEKLFF
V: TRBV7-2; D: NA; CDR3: CASTKDTQYF